This passage covers 26 T cell receptor beta chains from one sample sequenced in a study of PD-L1 blockade in urothelial cancer. The data were produced by immunoSEQ multiplex PCR, yet TCRdb's version contains in-frame clones alone and is incomplete. The profile shows roughly 67,000 clones, approximately 84% of them singletons. Time point noted: pretreatment peripheral blood. The source material was PBMCs, sampled around atezolizumab (anti-PD-L1) treatment. The receptors shown here come from a man aged 60 to 69 with urothelial cancer.

The chain uses TRBV5-1 and TRBJ2-1; 10 bases fit TRBD2. CDR1 is SGHRS and CDR2 is YFSETQ in the germline V gene. Unmatched junction bases numbered 11, after V lost 2 bases and J lost 6 bases. The CDR3 spans 17 residues. CDR3 sequence: CASSFQAGGPWFNEQFF. CDR3 nucleotides: TGCGCCAGCAGCTTTCAAGCGGGGGGGCCGTGGTTCAATGAGCAGTTCTTC.

J is TRBJ1-4 and V is TRBV14; 7 bases map to TRBD1. The J segment lost 8 bases and the V segment lost 0 bases, leaving 9 bases of the junction unmatched. From germline, CDR1 is SGHDN and CDR2 FVKESK. The CDR3 extends over 16 amino acids. The CDR3 nucleotides read TGTGCCAGCAGCCAAGAAGGGACAGCGGTGAGGGAAAAACTGTTTTTT. Translating gives CASSQEGTAVREKLFF.

The V and J genes are TRBV7-2 and TRBJ2-1; TRBD2 agrees at 9 bases. With V trimmed by 1 base and J by 8 bases, 9 bases remained unmatched. The CDR3 length is 16 residues. CDR1 and CDR2 from the germline V gene are SGHTA and FQGNSA. As DNA, the CDR3 is TGTGCCAGCAGCTTAGATGCGCGGGGGGGCTCCGATGAGCAGTTCTTC. Translating gives CASSLDARGGSDEQFF.

The chain recombines TRBV7-9 with TRBJ2-2; a weak D match, TRBD1 (5 bases). The CDR3 runs to 16 residues. V was trimmed by 2 bases and J by 0 bases, leaving 10 bases between them. Per the germline V gene, CDR1 is SEHNR and CDR2 is FQNEAQ (reference sequence). The DNA of the CDR3 is TGTGCCAGCAGCTTACTGGACACCTCGAACACCGGGGAGCTGTTTTTT. Translating it yields CASSLLDTSNTGELFF.

This clone was picked up a small number of times. The chain employs TRBV6-1 and TRBJ2-3; weak D call: TRBD2 (6 bases). The V end lost 6 bases, the J end lost 4 bases, and 14 bases lay between the germline ends. CDR1 is MNHNS, CDR2 SASEGT, per germline. The CDR3 sequence is 14 residues long. CDR3 DNA sequence: TGTGCCAGCAGCCCGGGACTCGAGGCAGATACGCAGTATTTT. This codes for CASSPGLEADTQYF.

The chain has TRBV11-2 and TRBJ2-7; D might be TRBD1 (6 bases). Per germline, CDR1 SGHAT and CDR2 FQNNGV. The CDR3 covers 15 residues. Trimming took 4 bases from V and 3 from J, leaving 16 bases between them. CDR3 bases: TGTGCCAGCAGCTCCGGGACAAGTGGGTTCTACGAGCAGTACTTC. It yields the protein CASSSGTSGFYEQYF.

This chain joins TRBV5-8 and TRBJ1-1, with D maybe TRBD1 (6 bases). The CDR3 covers 14 residues. Germline V gene data show CDR1 as SGHTS and CDR2 as YDEGEE. V dropped 2 bases and J dropped 4 bases, with 12 bases sitting between them. The CDR3 is CASSLAKGGTEAFF. The CDR3, as DNA: TGTGCCAGCAGCTTAGCGAAAGGGGGCACTGAAGCTTTCTTT. Variable domain in full (rest from reference TRBV5-8 and TRBJ1-1): EAGVTQSPTHLIKTRGQQATLRCSPISGHTSVYWYQQALGLGLQFLLWYDEGEERNRGNFPPRFSGRQFPNYSSELNVNALELEDSALYLCASSLAKGGTEAFFGQGTRLTVV.

This clone was seen only once. The chain recombines TRBV7-2 with TRBJ1-1; the D is unclear. The CDR3 loop spans 14 amino acids. V was cut by 2 bases and J by 1 base, with 8 bases left in between. Germline V gene data show CDR1 as SGHTA and CDR2 as FQGNSA. CDR3 nucleotide sequence: TGTGCCAGCAGCTTACTAGATACGAACACTGAAGCTTTCTTT. Translation: CASSLLDTNTEAFF.

This rearrangement joins TRBV30 to TRBJ2-7; D unresolved. The CDR3 covers 13 residues. V shed 0 bases and J shed 2 bases, with 8 bases lying between them. Germline V gene lookup returns CDR1 GTSNPN and CDR2 SVGIG (reference sequence). CDR3 in DNA: TGTGCCTGGAGTGTACAAACAGCCTACGAGCAGTACTTC. Amino acid sequence: CAWSVQTAYEQYF.

V is TRBV5-5 and J is TRBJ2-7, with D tentatively TRBD1 (6 bases). Trimming pared 0 bases from V and 3 bases from J, leaving 13 bases between. Germline V gene lookup returns CDR1 SGHKS and CDR2 YYEKEE (reference sequence). There are 15 residues in the CDR3. The CDR3 is CASSLGPTGNYEQYF. CDR3 nucleotide sequence: TGTGCCAGCAGCTTGGGCCCTACAGGGAACTACGAGCAGTACTTC.

The CDR3 region is CASSHPGGPYNEQFF. Here the CDR3 DNA reads TGTGCCAGCAGTCACCCCGGAGGGCCCTACAATGAGCAGTTCTTC. The chain joins TRBV6-6 to TRBJ2-1, with D perhaps matching TRBD2 (6 bases). The CDR3 loop spans 15 amino acids. The V end was cut by 5 bases, the J end by 2 bases, with 13 bases between. The V gene's germline CDR1 is MNHNY and CDR2 SVGAGI (reference sequence).

This clone occurred once. The genes are TRBV11-3 and TRBJ2-7, with 8 bases fitting TRBD1. CDR3 length: 15 residues. Trimming removed 5 bases from V and 1 base from J; junction bases left unmatched: 7. Germline-derived CDR1 and CDR2 are SGHNT and YENEEA. Written as DNA, the CDR3 is TGTGCCAGCAGCATCCAGGGGGCGCGATCCTACGAGCAGTACTTC. Translation: CASSIQGARSYEQYF.

This sequence joins TRBV29-1 and TRBJ1-1; a possible D gene is TRBD1 (5 bases). V lost 5 bases and J 4 bases, leaving 17 bases between the germline ends. CDR1 and CDR2 (germline): SQVTM, ANQGSEA. CDR3 size: 14 residues. CDR3 bases: TGCAGCGTTTCCGTTCGACAGCAAATCACTGAAGCTTTCTTT. Its translation: CSVSVRQQITEAFF. Combining the CDR3 with reference TRBV29-1 and TRBJ1-1 gives the whole variable domain SAVISQKPSRDICQRGTSLTIQCQVDSQVTMMFWYRQQPGQSLTLIATANQGSEATYESGFVIDKFPISRPNLTFSTLTVSNMSPEDSSIYLCSVSVRQQITEAFFGQGTRLTVV.

This chain joins TRBV7-6 and TRBJ2-2, with 9 bases aligning to TRBD1. Unmatched junction bases numbered 10, after V lost 6 bases and J lost 5 bases. The CDR3 is 16 residues long. CDR1 and CDR2 from the germline V gene are SGHVS and FNYEAQ. CDR3 protein: CASRPPGQGTTGELFF. The CDR3, as DNA: TGTGCCAGCAGGCCTCCGGGACAGGGTACAACCGGGGAGCTGTTTTTT.

This rearrangement joins TRBV6-1 to TRBJ2-3, with 9 bases aligning to TRBD2. Germline V lookup: CDR1 MNHNS, CDR2 SASEGT. Trimming cost V 5 bases and J 3 bases; bases outside gene matches: 3. The CDR3 contains 14 residues. CDR3 amino acids: CASSPGLATDTQYF. CDR3 nucleotides: TGTGCCAGCAGTCCGGGACTAGCAACAGATACGCAGTATTTT.

The chain links TRBV7-8 to TRBJ1-2; the D gene is possibly TRBD1 (6 bases). V lost 6 bases and J 6 bases, leaving 14 bases between the germline ends. Germline V lookup: CDR1 SGHVS, CDR2 FQNEAQ. The CDR3 spans 13 residues. CDR3: CASSWAGADGYTF. The CDR3, as DNA: TGTGCCAGCAGTTGGGCAGGGGCGGATGGCTACACCTTC.

This clone was counted once. The gene calls are TRBV11-3 and TRBJ2-7, with D perhaps TRBD1 (5 bases). Trimming pared 4 bases from V and 5 bases from J, leaving 12 bases between. Germline V gene data show CDR1 as SGHNT and CDR2 as YENEEA. This CDR3 comprises 13 residues. The DNA of the CDR3 is TGTGCCAGCAGCTGGGGCCTGGATGACGAGCAGTACTTC. It translates to CASSWGLDDEQYF. Full variable domain (outside the CDR3, taken from reference TRBV11-3 and TRBJ2-7): EAGVVQSPRYKIIEKKQPVAFWCNPISGHNTLYWYLQNLGQGPELLIRYENEEAVDDSQLPKDRFSAERLKGVDSTLKIQPAELGDSAVYLCASSWGLDDEQYFGPGTRLTVT.

The genes are TRBV19 and TRBJ2-2; 9 bases are shared with TRBD1. Germline CDR1 and CDR2: LNHDA and SQIVND (reference sequence). This CDR3 has 14 residues. This chain's CDR3 is CPSRDRDDTGELFF. The CDR3 DNA sequence: TGTCCCTCCCGGGACAGGGATGACACCGGGGAGCTGTTTTTT.

The chain carries TRBV12-2 and TRBJ1-1; the DNA was not compared with TRBD1, the D call given in the table. TRBV12-2 is a pseudogene locus. The CDR3 spans 16 residues. CDR3 residues: CASRLERTGRDTEAFF. The CDR3 DNA reads TGTGCAAGTCGCTTAGAACGGACAGGGAGGGACACTGAAGCTTTCTTT.

The chain couples TRBV6-6 to TRBJ2-1, with 11 bases matching TRBD1. Germline assignment: CDR1 MNHNY and CDR2 SVGAGI (reference sequence). The V and J ends lost 6 bases and 7 bases, in that order; junction bases with no gene match: 8. The CDR3 length is 15 residues. The CDR3 sequence is CASRNGQGATNEQFF. In DNA form, the CDR3 reads TGTGCCAGCAGAAACGGACAGGGGGCGACGAATGAGCAGTTCTTC.

The rearrangement uses TRBV21-1 and TRBJ1-2; the D call in the table, TRBD1, was not verified against the DNA. TRBV21-1 is shown as a pseudogene. CDR3 size: 18 residues. The CDR3 nucleotides are TGTGCCAGCAGCAAAGCAATTCATCAGCCCCGACACTTCTATGGCTACACCTTC. Protein product: CASSKAIHQPRHFYGYTF.

V is TRBV5-1 and J is TRBJ1-2; TRBD1 aligns across 8 bases. Germline loops: CDR1 SGHRS, CDR2 YFSETQ. This CDR3 is built from 13 residues. Germline trimming cut 4 bases from V and 4 bases from J; bases unmatched to any gene: 3. CDR3 protein: CASSRDRIYGYTF. The CDR3 DNA reads TGCGCCAGCAGCCGGGACAGGATCTATGGCTACACCTTC.

V usage is TRBV13 and J usage is TRBJ1-1; D may be TRBD1 (6 bases). Trimming took 2 bases from V and 11 from J, leaving 21 bases between them. The CDR3 extends over 15 amino acids. Germline V gene data show CDR1 as PRHDT and CDR2 as FYEKMQ (reference sequence). CDR3 loop: CASSLMSGGGVSAFF. In nucleotides, the CDR3 is TGTGCCAGCAGCTTAATGTCGGGGGGCGGGGTGAGCGCTTTCTTT.

This clone was counted between two and nine times. This chain links TRBV9 with TRBJ2-3; D is unclear. Trimming shortened V by 3 bases and J by 6 bases, and 8 bases separated the two germline ends. Germline lookup yields CDR1 SGDLS and CDR2 YYNGEE. The CDR3 has 12 residues. The CDR3 region has the DNA TGTGCCAGCAGCGCCGCTCGGGATACGCAGTATTTT. Translated, it gives CASSAARDTQYF.

This chain connects TRBV6-1 to TRBJ1-2, with D unresolved. The CDR3 consists of 15 residues. V was clipped by 6 bases and J by 5 bases, with 19 bases between them. Germline lookup yields CDR1 MNHNS and CDR2 SASEGT. The CDR3 sequence: CASSAEDGLVYGYTF. The CDR3 region has the DNA TGTGCCAGCAGCGCAGAGGACGGACTGGTTTATGGCTACACCTTC.

The chain uses TRBV29-1 and TRBJ2-7, with 8 bases identical to TRBD2. Germline CDR1 SQVTM, CDR2 ANQGSEA. The CDR3 contains 13 residues. J gave up 0 bases and V 4 bases, and 2 bases lay outside the gene matches. CDR3 amino acids: CSVGSGNSYEQYF. In nucleotides, the CDR3 is TGCAGCGTTGGTAGCGGGAACTCCTACGAGCAGTACTTC.